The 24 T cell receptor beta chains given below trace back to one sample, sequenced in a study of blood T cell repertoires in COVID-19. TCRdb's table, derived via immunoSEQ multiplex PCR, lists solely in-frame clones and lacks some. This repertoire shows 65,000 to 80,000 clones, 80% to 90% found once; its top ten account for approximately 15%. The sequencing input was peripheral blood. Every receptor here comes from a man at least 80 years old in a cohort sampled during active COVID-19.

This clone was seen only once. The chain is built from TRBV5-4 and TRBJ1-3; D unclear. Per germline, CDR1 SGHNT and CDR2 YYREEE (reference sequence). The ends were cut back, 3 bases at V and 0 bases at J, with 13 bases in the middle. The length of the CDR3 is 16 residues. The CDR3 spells CASSSAGSLSGNTIYF. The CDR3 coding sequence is TGTGCCAGCAGCTCAGCAGGTTCGCTCTCTGGAAACACCATATATTTT.

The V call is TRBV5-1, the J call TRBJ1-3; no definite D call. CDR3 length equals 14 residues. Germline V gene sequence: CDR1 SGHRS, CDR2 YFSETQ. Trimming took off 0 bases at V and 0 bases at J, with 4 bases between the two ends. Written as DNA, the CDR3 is TGCGCCAGCAGCTTGGGGAGCTCTGGAAACACCATATATTTT. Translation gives CASSLGSSGNTIYF.

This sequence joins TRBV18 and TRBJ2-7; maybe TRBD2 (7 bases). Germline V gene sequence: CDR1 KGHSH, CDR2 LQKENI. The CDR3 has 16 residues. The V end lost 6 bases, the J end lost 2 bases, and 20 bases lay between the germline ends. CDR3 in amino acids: CASSPRRGRGTYEQYF. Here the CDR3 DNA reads TGTGCCAGCTCCCCCCGGCGGGGGCGAGGAACCTACGAGCAGTACTTC. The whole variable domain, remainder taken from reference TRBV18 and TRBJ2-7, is NAGVMQNPRHLVRRRGQEARLRCSPMKGHSHVYWYRQLPEEGLKFMVYLQKENIIDESGMPKERFSAEFPKEGPSILRIQQVVRGDSAAYFCASSPRRGRGTYEQYFGPGTRLTVT.

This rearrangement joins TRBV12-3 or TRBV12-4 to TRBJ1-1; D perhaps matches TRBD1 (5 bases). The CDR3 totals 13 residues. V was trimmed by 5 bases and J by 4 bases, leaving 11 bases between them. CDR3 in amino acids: CASSKGTGTEAFF. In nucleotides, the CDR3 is TGTGCCAGCAGTAAAGGGACTGGCACTGAAGCTTTCTTT.

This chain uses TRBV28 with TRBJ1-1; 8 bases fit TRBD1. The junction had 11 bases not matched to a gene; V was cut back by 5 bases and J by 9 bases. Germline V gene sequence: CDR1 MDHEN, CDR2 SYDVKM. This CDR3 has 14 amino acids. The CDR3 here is CASSRQGARAKAFF. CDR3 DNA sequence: TGTGCCAGCAGTCGTCAGGGGGCACGAGCTAAAGCTTTCTTT. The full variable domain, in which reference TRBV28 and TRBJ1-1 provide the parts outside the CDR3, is DVKVTQSSRYLVKRTGEKVFLECVQDMDHENMFWYRQDPGLGLRLIYFSYDVKMKEKGDIPEGYSVSREKKERFSLILESASTNQTSMYLCASSRQGARAKAFFGQGTRLTVV.

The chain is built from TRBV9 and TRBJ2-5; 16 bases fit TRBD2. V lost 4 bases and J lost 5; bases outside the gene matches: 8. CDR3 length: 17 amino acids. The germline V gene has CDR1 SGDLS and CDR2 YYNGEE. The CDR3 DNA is TGTGCCAGCAGCCCGGGGACTAGCGGGGGGGCCCTGGAGACCCAGTACTTC. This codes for CASSPGTSGGALETQYF.

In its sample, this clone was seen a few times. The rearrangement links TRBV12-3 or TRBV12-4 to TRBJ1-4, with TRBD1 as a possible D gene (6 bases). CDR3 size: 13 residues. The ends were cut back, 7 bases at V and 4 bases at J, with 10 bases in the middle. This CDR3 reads CASTRTVNEKLFF. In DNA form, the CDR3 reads TGTGCCAGCACCAGGACAGTTAATGAAAAACTGTTTTTT.

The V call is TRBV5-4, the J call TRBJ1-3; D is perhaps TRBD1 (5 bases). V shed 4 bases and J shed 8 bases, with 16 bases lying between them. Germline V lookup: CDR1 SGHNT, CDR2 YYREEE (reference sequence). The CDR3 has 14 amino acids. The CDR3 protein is CASSPTVRGDTIYF. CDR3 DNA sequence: TGTGCCAGCAGCCCGACTGTTCGGGGGGACACCATATATTTT.

The CDR3 is CASSPQGGGAKNIQYF. The CDR3 DNA sequence: TGTGCCAGCAGTCCACAGGGGGGAGGGGCCAAAAACATTCAGTACTTC. The chain recombines TRBV2 with TRBJ2-4, with a weak D call TRBD1 (8 bases). CDR1 is SNHLY and CDR2 is FYNNEI in the germline V gene. CDR3 length: 16 residues. V lost 5 bases and J lost 1, with 15 bases in between.

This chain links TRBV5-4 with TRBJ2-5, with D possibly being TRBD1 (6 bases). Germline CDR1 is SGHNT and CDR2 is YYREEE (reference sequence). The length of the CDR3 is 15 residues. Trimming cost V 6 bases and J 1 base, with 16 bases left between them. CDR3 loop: CASTSGVGAQETQYF. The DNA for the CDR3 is TGTGCCAGCACCTCCGGCGTGGGGGCCCAAGAGACCCAGTACTTC.

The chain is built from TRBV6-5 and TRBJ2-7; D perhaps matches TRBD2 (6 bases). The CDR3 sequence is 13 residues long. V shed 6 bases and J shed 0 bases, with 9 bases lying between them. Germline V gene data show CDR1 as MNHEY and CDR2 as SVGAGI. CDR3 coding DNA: TGTGCCAGCAGGAGAGCGGGCTCCTACGAGCAGTACGTC. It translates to CASRRAGSYEQYV.

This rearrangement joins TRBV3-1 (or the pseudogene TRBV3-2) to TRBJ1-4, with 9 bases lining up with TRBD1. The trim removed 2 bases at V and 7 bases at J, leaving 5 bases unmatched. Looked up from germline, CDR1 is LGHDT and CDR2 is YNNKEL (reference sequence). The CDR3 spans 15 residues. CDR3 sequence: CASSQPGTGSEKLFF. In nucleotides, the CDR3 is TGTGCCAGCAGCCAACCCGGGACAGGGTCTGAAAAACTGTTTTTT.

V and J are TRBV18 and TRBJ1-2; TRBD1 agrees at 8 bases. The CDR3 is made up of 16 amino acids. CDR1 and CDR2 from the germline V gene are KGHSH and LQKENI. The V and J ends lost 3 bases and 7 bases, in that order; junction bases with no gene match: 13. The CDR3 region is CASSPDWGQGAPGYTF. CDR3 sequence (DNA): TGTGCCAGCTCACCGGACTGGGGGCAGGGGGCCCCTGGCTACACCTTC.

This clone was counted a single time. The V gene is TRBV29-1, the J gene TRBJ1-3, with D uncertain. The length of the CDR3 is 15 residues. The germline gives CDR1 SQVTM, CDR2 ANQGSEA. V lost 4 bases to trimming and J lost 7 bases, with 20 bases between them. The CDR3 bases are TGCAGCGTTGGTTCTCCGGGTGGAGAGACCAACACCATATATTTT. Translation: CSVGSPGGETNTIYF.

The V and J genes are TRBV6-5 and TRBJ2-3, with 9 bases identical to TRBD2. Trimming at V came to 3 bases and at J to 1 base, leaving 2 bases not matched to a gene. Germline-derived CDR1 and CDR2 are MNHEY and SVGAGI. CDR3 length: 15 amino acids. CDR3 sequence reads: CASSYERGGTDTQYF. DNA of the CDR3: TGTGCCAGCAGTTATGAGCGGGGGGGCACAGATACGCAGTATTTT.

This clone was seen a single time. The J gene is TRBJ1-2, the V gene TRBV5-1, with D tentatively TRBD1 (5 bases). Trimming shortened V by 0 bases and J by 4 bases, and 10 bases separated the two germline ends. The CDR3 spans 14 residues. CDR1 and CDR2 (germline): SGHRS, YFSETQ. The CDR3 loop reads CASSLGQILYGYTF. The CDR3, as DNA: TGCGCCAGCAGCTTGGGACAGATTCTCTATGGCTACACCTTC.

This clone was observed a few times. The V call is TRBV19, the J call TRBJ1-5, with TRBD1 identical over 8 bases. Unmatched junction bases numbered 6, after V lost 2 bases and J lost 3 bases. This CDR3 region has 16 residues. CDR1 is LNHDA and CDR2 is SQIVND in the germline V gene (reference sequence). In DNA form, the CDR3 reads TGTGCCAGTAGTATACGGCTGGACAGGGACAATCAGCCCCAGCATTTT. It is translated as CASSIRLDRDNQPQHF.

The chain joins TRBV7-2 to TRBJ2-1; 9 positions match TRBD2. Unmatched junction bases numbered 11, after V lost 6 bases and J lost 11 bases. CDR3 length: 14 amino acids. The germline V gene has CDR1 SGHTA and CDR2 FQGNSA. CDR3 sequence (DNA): TGTGCCAGCAGGCTAGGGGGTCTAGCGGGGAAGCAGTTCTTC. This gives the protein CASRLGGLAGKQFF. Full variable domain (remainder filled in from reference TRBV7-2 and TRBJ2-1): GAGVSQSPSNKVTEKGKDVELRCDPISGHTALYWYRQSLGQGLEFLIYFQGNSAPDKSGLPSDRFSAERTGGSVSTLTIQRTQQEDSAVYLCASRLGGLAGKQFFGPGTRLTVL.

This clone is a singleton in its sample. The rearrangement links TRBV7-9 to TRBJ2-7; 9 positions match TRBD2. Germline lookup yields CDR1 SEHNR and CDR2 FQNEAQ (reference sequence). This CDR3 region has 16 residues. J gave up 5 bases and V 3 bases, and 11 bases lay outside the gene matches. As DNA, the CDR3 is TGTGCCAGCAGCTTTGGAGCGGGAGGAGGAGGGGACGAGCAGTACTTC. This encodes CASSFGAGGGGDEQYF.

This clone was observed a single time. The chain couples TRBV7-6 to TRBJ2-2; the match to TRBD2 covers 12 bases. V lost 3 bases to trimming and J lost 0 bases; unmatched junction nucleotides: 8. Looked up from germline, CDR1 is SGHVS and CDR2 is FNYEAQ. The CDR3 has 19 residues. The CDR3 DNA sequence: TGTGCCAGCAGCTTGAGGACTAGCGGGGCGATTACGAACACCGGGGAGCTGTTTTTT. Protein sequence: CASSLRTSGAITNTGELFF.

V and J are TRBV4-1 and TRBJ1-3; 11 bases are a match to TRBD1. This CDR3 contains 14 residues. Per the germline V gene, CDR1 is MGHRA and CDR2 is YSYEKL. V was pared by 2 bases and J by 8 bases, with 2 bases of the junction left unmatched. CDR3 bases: TGCGCCAGCAGCCAACCGGGACAGGGGGACACCATATATTTT. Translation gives CASSQPGQGDTIYF.

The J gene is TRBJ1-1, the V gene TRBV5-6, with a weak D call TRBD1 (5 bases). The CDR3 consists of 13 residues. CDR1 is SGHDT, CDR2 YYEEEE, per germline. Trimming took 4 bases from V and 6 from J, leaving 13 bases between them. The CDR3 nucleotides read TGTGCCAGCAGCCCGACAGTATTGGCTGAAGCTTTCTTT. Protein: CASSPTVLAEAFF.

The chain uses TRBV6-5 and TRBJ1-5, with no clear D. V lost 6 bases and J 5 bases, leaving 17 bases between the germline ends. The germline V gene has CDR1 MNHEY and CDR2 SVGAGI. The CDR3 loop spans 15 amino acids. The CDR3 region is CASRRAFEGYQPQHF. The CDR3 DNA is TGTGCCAGCAGGAGGGCCTTTGAGGGTTATCAGCCCCAGCATTTT.

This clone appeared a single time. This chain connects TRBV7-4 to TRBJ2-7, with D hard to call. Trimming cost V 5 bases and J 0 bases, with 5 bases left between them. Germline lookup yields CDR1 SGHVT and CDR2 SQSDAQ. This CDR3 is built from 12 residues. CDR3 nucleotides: TGTGCCAGCAGCCATAGCTCCTACGAGCAGTACGTC. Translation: CASSHSSYEQYV.